A single sample gave rise to the 14 T cell receptor beta chains below, sequenced in a study of blood T cell repertoires in COVID-19. Generated by immunoSEQ multiplex PCR, the TCRdb table keeps only in-frame clones and is missing some. This table holds about 310,000 clones, over 85% found once. Sequenced material: PBMCs or T cells enriched from blood (not recorded which). Receptors originate from a woman aged 30 to 39 who had recovered from COVID-19.

The genes are TRBV30 and TRBJ2-7; maybe TRBD2 (6 bases). The CDR3 is 13 residues long. V was cut by 1 base and J by 6 bases, with 13 bases left in between. Germline values: CDR1 GTSNPN, CDR2 SVGIG (reference sequence). The CDR3 coding sequence is TGTGCCTGGAGTGGCGGGATGGGGGTCGAGCAGTACTTC. This encodes CAWSGGMGVEQYF.

The rearrangement links TRBV7-2 to TRBJ1-2; D is unclear. CDR1 is SGHTA, CDR2 FQGNSA, per germline. The CDR3 runs 15 residues. Trimming removed 4 bases from V and 2 bases from J, with 14 bases in between. The CDR3 DNA is TGTGCCAGCAGCTCTGCTCTGTGGCAAAACTATGGCTACACCTTC. Its translation: CASSSALWQNYGYTF.

This clone was seen a single time. This chain joins TRBV7-2 and TRBJ2-7, with 11 bases lining up with TRBD1. The CDR3 runs 16 residues. Germline V gives CDR1 SGHTA, CDR2 FQGNSA. With V trimmed by 0 bases and J by 4 bases, 5 bases remained unmatched. DNA for the CDR3: TGTGCCAGCAGCTTAGCATTGGGACAGGGGGGATACGAGCAGTACTTC. Translated: CASSLALGQGGYEQYF.

The genes are TRBV30 and TRBJ1-6, with 8 bases matching TRBD1. Germline lookup yields CDR1 GTSNPN and CDR2 SVGIG (reference sequence). Trimming removed 8 bases from V and 8 bases from J; junction bases left unmatched: 8. This CDR3 contains 13 residues. CDR3 residues: CAQTGTGDSPLHF. CDR3 nucleotide sequence: TGTGCCCAAACCGGGACAGGAGATTCACCCCTCCACTTT.

The V and J genes are TRBV7-9 and TRBJ2-1; D is unresolved. CDR1 is SEHNR, CDR2 FQNEAQ, per germline (reference sequence). This CDR3 comprises 15 residues. V dropped 5 bases and J dropped 4 bases, with 15 bases sitting between them. CDR3: CASSLSYSDYNEQFF. CDR3 sequence (DNA): TGTGCCAGCAGCCTATCCTACTCCGATTACAATGAGCAGTTCTTC.

The V and J genes are TRBV7-9 and TRBJ2-1, with 10 bases lining up with TRBD1. This CDR3 spans 15 amino acids. V shed 3 bases, J shed 9 bases, and the junction held 8 bases outside the gene matches. Germline V lookup: CDR1 SEHNR, CDR2 FQNEAQ (reference sequence). This CDR3 is CASSLTGGSLFEQFF. Written as DNA, the CDR3 is TGTGCCAGCAGCTTGACAGGGGGCTCCCTGTTTGAGCAGTTCTTC.

This chain uses TRBV20-1 with TRBJ2-1; maybe TRBD2 (6 bases). The CDR3 sequence is 16 residues long. From germline, CDR1 is DFQATT and CDR2 SNEGSKA (reference sequence). Trimming removed 3 bases at V and 6 bases at J, with 21 bases between. The chain's CDR3 is CSASLREREALNEQFF. The DNA of the CDR3 is TGCAGTGCTAGTTTACGGGAGAGGGAGGCCCTCAATGAGCAGTTCTTC.

The chain links TRBV15 to TRBJ2-5, with 7 positions matching TRBD2. V trimming: 5 bases; J trimming: 1 base; junction bases outside the gene matches: 10. Germline V gene data show CDR1 as LNHNV and CDR2 as YYDKDF (reference sequence). The CDR3 spans 16 residues. The CDR3, as DNA: TGTGCCACCAGCCCGCCAAATAGCGGGCCCCAAGAGACCCAGTACTTC. Amino acids: CATSPPNSGPQETQYF.

The J gene is TRBJ2-3, the V gene TRBV5-1; 10 bases are shared with TRBD2. The V segment lost 0 bases and the J segment 4 bases; nucleotides outside the gene matches: 2. Germline V CDR1 and CDR2: SGHRS, YFSETQ. The CDR3 is 15 amino acids. CDR3 sequence reads: CASSLETSGSDTQYF. The DNA of the CDR3 is TGCGCCAGCAGCTTGGAGACTAGCGGGTCAGATACGCAGTATTTT. Looking up the rest from reference TRBV5-1 and TRBJ2-3 gives the full variable domain: KAGVTQTPRYLIKTRGQQVTLSCSPISGHRSVSWYQQTPGQGLQFLFEYFSETQRNKGNFPGRFSGRQFSNSRSEMNVSTLELGDSALYLCASSLETSGSDTQYFGPGTRLTVL.

The chain combines TRBV29-1 with TRBJ1-2; TRBD1 matches at 7 bases. The CDR3 runs 14 residues. Germline CDR1 and CDR2: SQVTM and ANQGSEA. Trimming cost V 4 bases and J 3 bases; bases outside gene matches: 8. The CDR3 is CSVVGRGRDYGYTF. As DNA, the CDR3 is TGCAGCGTTGTCGGGAGGGGGCGGGACTATGGCTACACCTTC.

The chain recombines TRBV5-8 with TRBJ2-2; 10 nucleotides match TRBD1. The length of the CDR3 is 17 residues. Germline CDR1 and CDR2: SGHTS and YDEGEE. With V trimmed by 4 bases and J by 2 bases, 8 bases remained unmatched. The CDR3 region is CASSAPGQGPNTGELFF. The CDR3 DNA is TGTGCCAGCAGCGCGCCGGGACAGGGGCCTAACACCGGGGAGCTGTTTTTT.

V usage is TRBV7-6 and J usage is TRBJ1-3; D is possibly TRBD1 (6 bases). Trimming stripped 2 bases from V and 3 bases from J, with 14 bases between. Germline V lookup: CDR1 SGHVS, CDR2 FNYEAQ. CDR3 size: 16 residues. The CDR3 is CASSLNQGRFGNTIYF. The CDR3 nucleotides read TGTGCCAGCAGCTTAAATCAGGGGCGGTTTGGAAACACCATATATTTT. Full variable domain (remainder filled in from reference TRBV7-6 and TRBJ1-3): GAGVSQSPRYKVTKRGQDVALRCDPISGHVSLYWYRQALGQGPEFLTYFNYEAQQDKSGLPNDRFSAERPEGSISTLTIQRTEQRDSAMYRCASSLNQGRFGNTIYFGEGSWLTVV.

For the CDR3, the DNA is TGTGCCAGCAGTTACAACCAGCGGGAGAAAGAGACCCAGTACTTC. It specifies CASSYNQREKETQYF. The chain uses TRBV6-5 and TRBJ2-5; 8 nucleotides agree with TRBD2. Germline trimming cut 2 bases from V and 3 bases from J; bases unmatched to any gene: 5. CDR3 length: 15 amino acids. Germline-derived CDR1 and CDR2 are MNHEY and SVGAGI.

This chain links TRBV7-2 with TRBJ2-3; 8 positions match TRBD2. The ends lost 2 bases at V and 5 bases at J; junction bases unmatched: 12. There are 17 residues in the CDR3. Looked up from germline, CDR1 is SGHTA and CDR2 is FQGNSA. The CDR3 loop reads CASSLSLAGGAVDTQYF. Here the CDR3 DNA reads TGTGCCAGCAGCTTAAGCCTAGCGGGCGGAGCGGTAGATACGCAGTATTTT.